This T cell receptor beta chain was sequenced in a study of blood T cell repertoires in COVID-19. The CDR3 has 15 residues. Trimming removed 3 bases from V and 0 bases from J, with 10 bases in between. Germline V lookup: CDR1 SGHDT, CDR2 YYEEEE. Sequencing was performed with immunoSEQ multiplex PCR; in TCRdb, only in-frame clones are kept and a portion is missing. The sample consists of 350,000 to 400,000 clones, 85% to 90% of them appearing once. This clonotype was obtained from a woman in her twenties or thirties with acute COVID-19. The genes are TRBV5-6 and TRBJ2-4; a possible D gene is TRBD1 (5 bases). Material: PBMCs or T cells enriched from blood (not recorded which). CDR3 amino acids: CASSSQGKAKNIQYF. The CDR3 DNA sequence: TGTGCCAGCAGCTCTCAGGGTAAAGCCAAAAACATTCAGTACTTC.